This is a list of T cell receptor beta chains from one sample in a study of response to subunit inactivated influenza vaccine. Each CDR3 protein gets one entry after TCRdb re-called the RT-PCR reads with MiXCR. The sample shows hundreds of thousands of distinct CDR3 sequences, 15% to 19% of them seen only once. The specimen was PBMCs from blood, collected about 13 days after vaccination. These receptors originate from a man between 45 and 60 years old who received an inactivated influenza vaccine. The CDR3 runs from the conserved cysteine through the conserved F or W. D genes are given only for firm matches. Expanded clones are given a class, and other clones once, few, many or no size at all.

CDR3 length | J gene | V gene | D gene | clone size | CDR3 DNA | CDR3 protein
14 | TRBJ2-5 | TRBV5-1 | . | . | TGCGCCAGCAGCGGGGGGGCGCGGAAAGAGACCCAGTACTTC | CASSGGARKETQYF
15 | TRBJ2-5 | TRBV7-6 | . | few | TGTGCCAGCAGCGACGTCAACCTGGAGGCAGAGACCCAGTACTTC | CASSDVNLEAETQYF
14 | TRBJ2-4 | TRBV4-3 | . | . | TGCGCCAGCAGCCAAGATCGGTTAAGCAGTTCTCAGTACTTC | CASSQDRLSSSQYF
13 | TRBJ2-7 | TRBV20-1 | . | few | TGCAGTGCTAGAGACAATCTAGCGTACGAGCAGTACTTC | CSARDNLAYEQYF
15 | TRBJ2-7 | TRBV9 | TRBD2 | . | TGTGCCAGCAGCGTAGAGGCTAGCGGGAGTTTCGAGCAGTACTTC | CASSVEASGSFEQYF
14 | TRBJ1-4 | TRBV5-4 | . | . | TGTGCCAGCAGCTCGGACACGACTAATGAAAAACTGTTTTTT | CASSSDTTNEKLFF
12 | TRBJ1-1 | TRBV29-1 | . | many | TGCAGCGGCGGGTCCCTGGGGACTGAAGCTTTCTTT | CSGGSLGTEAFF
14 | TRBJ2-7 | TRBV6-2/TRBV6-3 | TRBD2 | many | TGTGCCAGCAGTTTCCCCGGGGGGAACTACGAGCAGTACTTC | CASSFPGGNYEQYF
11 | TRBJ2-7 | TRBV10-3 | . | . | TGTGCCATCAGTGCGAGGGGCGAGCAGTACTTC | CAISARGEQYF
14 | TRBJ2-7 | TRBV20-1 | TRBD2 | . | TGCAGTGCTAGTGTCCGGACTAGCGGCTACGAGCAGTACTTC | CSASVRTSGYEQYF
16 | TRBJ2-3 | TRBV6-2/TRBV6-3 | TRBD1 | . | TGTGCCAGCAGGAGACAGGGGGCGAGGTTCACAGATACGCAGTATTTT | CASRRQGARFTDTQYF
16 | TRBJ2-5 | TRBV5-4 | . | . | TGTGCCAGCAGCTTGTCCCCGCAAGGTGTACAAGAGACCCAGTACTTC | CASSLSPQGVQETQYF
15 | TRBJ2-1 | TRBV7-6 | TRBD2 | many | TGTGCCAGCAGCGGTCAGCGGGAGTCCCCCAATGAGCAGTTCTTC | CASSGQRESPNEQFF
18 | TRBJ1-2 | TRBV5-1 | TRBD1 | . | TGCGCCAGCAGCCCCTTGCTGGGACAGGGGCTATTTGGGTATGGCTACACCTTC | CASSPLLGQGLFGYGYTF
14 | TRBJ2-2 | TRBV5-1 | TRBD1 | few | TGCGCCAGCAGCTTACGACAGGGCGCCGGGGAGCTGTTTTTT | CASSLRQGAGELFF
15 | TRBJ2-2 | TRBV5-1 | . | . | TGCGCCAGCAGCCCTGAAGGGGCTGGCACCGGGGAGCTGTTTTTT | CASSPEGAGTGELFF
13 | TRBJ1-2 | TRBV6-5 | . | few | TGTGCCAGCAGTTACTATTCTGGGGATGGCTACACCTTC | CASSYYSGDGYTF
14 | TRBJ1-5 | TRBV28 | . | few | TGTGCCAGCAGTGTCAGGTTTAGCAATCAGCCCCAGCATTTT | CASSVRFSNQPQHF
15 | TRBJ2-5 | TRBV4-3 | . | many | TGCGCCAGCAGCCAAGGTGGGACTGACCAAGAGACCCAGTACTTC | CASSQGGTDQETQYF
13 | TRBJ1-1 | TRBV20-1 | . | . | TGCAGTGCTAGTCTCCCAGGGAGGACTGAAGCTTTCTTT | CSASLPGRTEAFF
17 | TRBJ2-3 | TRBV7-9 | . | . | TGTGCCAGCAGCTTAGGCCATTTGCGGGACCTCACAGATACGCAGTATTTT | CASSLGHLRDLTDTQYF
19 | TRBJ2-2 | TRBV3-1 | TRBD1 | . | TGTGCCAGCAGCTCACGGACAGGGGGCCCCGTCGGAGGCACCGGGGAGCTGTTTTTT | CASSSRTGGPVGGTGELFF
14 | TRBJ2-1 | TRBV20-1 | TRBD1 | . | TGCAGTGCTAGTCGCAGGGGGCAGTACAATGAGCAGTTCTTC | CSASRRGQYNEQFF
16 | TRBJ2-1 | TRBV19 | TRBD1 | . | TGTGCCAGTAGCCGTGGACAGGGCTTCACCTACAATGAGCAGTTCTTC | CASSRGQGFTYNEQFF
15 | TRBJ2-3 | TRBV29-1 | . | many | TGCAGCGTTGAAGGGGGGGCGTCGGCCACAGATACGCAGTATTTT | CSVEGGASATDTQYF
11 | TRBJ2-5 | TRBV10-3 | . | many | TGTGCCATCAGTGAGGGAGAGACCCAGTACTTC | CAISEGETQYF
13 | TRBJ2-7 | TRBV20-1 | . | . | TGCAGTGCTAGAGGGAACCTGGGCTACGAGCAGTACTTC | CSARGNLGYEQYF
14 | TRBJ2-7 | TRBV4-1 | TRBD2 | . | TGCGCCAGCAACAAACTAGCGTCAACCTACGAGCAGTACTTC | CASNKLASTYEQYF
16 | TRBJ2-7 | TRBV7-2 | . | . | TGTGCCAGCAGCTTAAATACCGGGGGGCGCCCCTTCGAGCAGTACTTC | CASSLNTGGRPFEQYF
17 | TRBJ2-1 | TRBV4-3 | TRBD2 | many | TGCGCCAGCAGCCAAGATTTAGTGACTAGCACGCACAATGAGCAGTTCTTC | CASSQDLVTSTHNEQFF
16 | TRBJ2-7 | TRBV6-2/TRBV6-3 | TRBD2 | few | TGTGCCAGCAGTTACTCGAAGGCTAGCGGGAGGCTCGAGCAGTACTTC | CASSYSKASGRLEQYF
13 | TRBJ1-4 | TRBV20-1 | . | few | TGCAGTGCTAGAGGAAGGGGTAATGAAAAACTGTTTTTT | CSARGRGNEKLFF
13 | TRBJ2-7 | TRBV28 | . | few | TGTGCCAGCAAAGCCGTAGGCGCCCACGAGCAGTACTTC | CASKAVGAHEQYF
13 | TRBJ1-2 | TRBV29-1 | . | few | TGCAGCGCTCGTAGGGGCGATGGGTATGGCTACACCTTC | CSARRGDGYGYTF
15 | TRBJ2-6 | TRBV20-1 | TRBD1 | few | TGCAGTGCTGATACAGGGGACTCTGGGGCCAACGTCCTGACTTTC | CSADTGDSGANVLTF
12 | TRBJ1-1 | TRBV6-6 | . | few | TGTGCCAGCAGGCAGGAATGGTTTGAAGCTTTCTTT | CASRQEWFEAFF
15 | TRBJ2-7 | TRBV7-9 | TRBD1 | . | TGTGCCAGCAGCCCCCGGGACAGGGAGACCCACGAGCAGTACTTC | CASSPRDRETHEQYF
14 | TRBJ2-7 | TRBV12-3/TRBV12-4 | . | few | TGTGCCAGCAAAGCCCAAGGGAGCTCCTACGAGCAGTACTTC | CASKAQGSSYEQYF
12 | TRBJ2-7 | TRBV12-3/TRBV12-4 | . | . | TGTGCCAGCAGACCGGACGGAAACGAGCAGTACTTC | CASRPDGNEQYF
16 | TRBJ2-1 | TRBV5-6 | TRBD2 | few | TGTGCCAGCAGCTCAACCGGGACTAGCGGGATCTTTGAGCAGTTCTTC | CASSSTGTSGIFEQFF
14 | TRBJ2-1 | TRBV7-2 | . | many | TGTGCCAGCAGCTTAGCAATTAGTGGTAATGAGCAGTTCTTC | CASSLAISGNEQFF
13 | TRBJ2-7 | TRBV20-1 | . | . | TGCAGTGCTAGAGCCGGGCCCTACTACGAGCAGTACTTC | CSARAGPYYEQYF
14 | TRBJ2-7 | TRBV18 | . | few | TGTGCCAGCTCATCCGGCGGGGGCCCCTACGAGCAGTACTTC | CASSSGGGPYEQYF
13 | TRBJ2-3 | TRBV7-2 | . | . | TGTGCCAGCGGGGGCGCGGGGCCAGATACGCAGTATTTT | CASGGAGPDTQYF
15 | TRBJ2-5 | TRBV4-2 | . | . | TGTGCCAGCAGCCAATTTTGGGGCTTCCAAGAGACCCAGTACTTC | CASSQFWGFQETQYF